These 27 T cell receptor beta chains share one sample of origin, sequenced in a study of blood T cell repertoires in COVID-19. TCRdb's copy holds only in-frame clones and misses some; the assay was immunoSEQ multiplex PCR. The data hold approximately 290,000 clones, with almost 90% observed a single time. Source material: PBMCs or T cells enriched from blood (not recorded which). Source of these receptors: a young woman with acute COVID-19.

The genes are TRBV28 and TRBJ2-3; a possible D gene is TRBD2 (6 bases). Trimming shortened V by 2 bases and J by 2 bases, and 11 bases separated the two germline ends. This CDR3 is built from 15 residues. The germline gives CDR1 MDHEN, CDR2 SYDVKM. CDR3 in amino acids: CASSLAGPLTDTQYF. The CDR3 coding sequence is TGTGCCAGCAGTTTAGCGGGGCCGCTCACAGATACGCAGTATTTT.

CDR3 region: CASSLGDRDSPLHF. In nucleotides, the CDR3 is TGTGCCAGCAGTTTGGGGGACAGGGACTCACCCCTCCACTTT. V is TRBV28 and J is TRBJ1-6, with 9 bases matching TRBD1. From germline, CDR1 is MDHEN and CDR2 SYDVKM. CDR3 length: 14 residues. V lost 3 bases to trimming and J lost 10 bases; unmatched junction nucleotides: 4.

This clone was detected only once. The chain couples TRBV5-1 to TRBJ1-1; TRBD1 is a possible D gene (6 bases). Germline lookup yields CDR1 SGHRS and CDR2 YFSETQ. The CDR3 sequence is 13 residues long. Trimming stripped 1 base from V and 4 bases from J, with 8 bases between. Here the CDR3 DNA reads TGCGCCAGCAGCTTGCAGGGGAGCACTGAAGCTTTCTTT. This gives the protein CASSLQGSTEAFF.

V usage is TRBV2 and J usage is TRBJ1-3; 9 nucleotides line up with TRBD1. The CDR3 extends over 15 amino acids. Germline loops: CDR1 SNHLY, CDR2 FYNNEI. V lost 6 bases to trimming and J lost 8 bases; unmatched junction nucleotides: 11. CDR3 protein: CASSQPGQGVDTIYF. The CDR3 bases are TGTGCCAGCAGCCAACCGGGACAGGGTGTCGACACCATATATTTT. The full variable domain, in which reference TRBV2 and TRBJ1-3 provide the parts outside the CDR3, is EPEVTQTPSHQVTQMGQEVILRCVPISNHLYFYWYRQILGQKVEFLVSFYNNEISEKSEIFDDQFSVERPDGSNFTLKIRSTKLEDSAMYFCASSQPGQGVDTIYFGEGSWLTVV.

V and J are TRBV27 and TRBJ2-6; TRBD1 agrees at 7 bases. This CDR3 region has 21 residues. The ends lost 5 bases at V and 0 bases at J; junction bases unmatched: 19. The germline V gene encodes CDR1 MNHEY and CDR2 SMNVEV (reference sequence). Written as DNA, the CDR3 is TGTGCCAGCAGTCCCCGGACAGGCTCACTCGCCGCTCACTCTGGGGCCAACGTCCTGACTTTC. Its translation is CASSPRTGSLAAHSGANVLTF.

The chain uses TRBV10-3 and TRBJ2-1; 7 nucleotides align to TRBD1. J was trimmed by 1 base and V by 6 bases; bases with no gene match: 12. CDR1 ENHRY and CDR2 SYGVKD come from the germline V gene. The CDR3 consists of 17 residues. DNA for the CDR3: TGTGCCATCAGCCGGGACAGCTCCGTTAGTTCCTACAATGAGCAGTTCTTC. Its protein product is CAISRDSSVSSYNEQFF.

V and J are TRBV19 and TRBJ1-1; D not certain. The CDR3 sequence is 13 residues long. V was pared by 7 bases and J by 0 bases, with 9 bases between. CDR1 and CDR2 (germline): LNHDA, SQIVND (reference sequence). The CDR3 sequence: CASTLGLNTEAFF. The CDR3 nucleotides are TGTGCCAGTACCCTGGGCCTGAACACTGAAGCTTTCTTT.

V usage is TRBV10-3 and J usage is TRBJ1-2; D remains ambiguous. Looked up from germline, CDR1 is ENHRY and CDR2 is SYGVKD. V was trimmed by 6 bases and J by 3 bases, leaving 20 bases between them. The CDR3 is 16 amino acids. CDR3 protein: CAIRSSAGAGHYGYTF. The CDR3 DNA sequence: TGTGCCATCAGAAGTTCGGCAGGTGCCGGCCACTATGGCTACACCTTC.

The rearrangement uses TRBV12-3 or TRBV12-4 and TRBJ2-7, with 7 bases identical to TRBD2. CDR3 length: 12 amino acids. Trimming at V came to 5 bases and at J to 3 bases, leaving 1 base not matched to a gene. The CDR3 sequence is CASSKRGYEQYF. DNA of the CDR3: TGTGCCAGCAGTAAGCGGGGCTACGAGCAGTACTTC.

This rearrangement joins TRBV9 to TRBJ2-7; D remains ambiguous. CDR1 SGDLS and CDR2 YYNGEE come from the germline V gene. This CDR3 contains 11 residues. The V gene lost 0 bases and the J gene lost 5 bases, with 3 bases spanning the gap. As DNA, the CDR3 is TGTGCCAGCAGCGTAGGAGACGAGCAGTACTTC. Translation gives CASSVGDEQYF.

The DNA for the CDR3 is TGCGCCAGTGGGACAGGGGGGCTCGGAGCTTTCTTT. This translates into CASGTGGLGAFF. V usage is TRBV10-2 and J usage is TRBJ1-1; 11 bases agree with TRBD1. The V segment lost 9 bases and the J segment 10 bases; nucleotides outside the gene matches: 7. Germline V lookup: CDR1 WSHSY, CDR2 SAAADI. The CDR3 extends over 12 amino acids.

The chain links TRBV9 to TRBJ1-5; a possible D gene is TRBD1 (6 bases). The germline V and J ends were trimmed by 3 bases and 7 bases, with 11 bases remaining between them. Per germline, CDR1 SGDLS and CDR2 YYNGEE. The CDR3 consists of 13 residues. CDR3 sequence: CASSGSGDQPQHF. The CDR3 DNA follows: TGTGCCAGCAGCGGCTCAGGGGACCAGCCCCAGCATTTT.

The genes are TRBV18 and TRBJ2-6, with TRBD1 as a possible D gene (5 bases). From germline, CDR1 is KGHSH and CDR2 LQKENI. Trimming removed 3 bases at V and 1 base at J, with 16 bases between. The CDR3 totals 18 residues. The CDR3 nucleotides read TGTGCCAGCTCACCTGGGGCCCCCAAAGGGTCTGGGGCCAACGTCCTGACTTTC. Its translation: CASSPGAPKGSGANVLTF.

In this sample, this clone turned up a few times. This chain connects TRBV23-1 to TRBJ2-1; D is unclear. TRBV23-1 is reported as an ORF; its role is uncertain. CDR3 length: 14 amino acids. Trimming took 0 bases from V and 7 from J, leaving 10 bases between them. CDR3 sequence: CASSQSEIENEQFF. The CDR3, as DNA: TGCGCCAGCAGTCAATCGGAGATCGAGAATGAGCAGTTCTTC.

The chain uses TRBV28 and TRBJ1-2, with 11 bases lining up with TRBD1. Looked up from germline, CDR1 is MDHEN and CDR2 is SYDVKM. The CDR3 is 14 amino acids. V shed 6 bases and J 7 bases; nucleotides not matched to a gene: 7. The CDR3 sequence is CASRPGQGAGGYTF. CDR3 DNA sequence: TGTGCCAGCAGGCCCGGACAGGGGGCCGGTGGCTACACCTTC.

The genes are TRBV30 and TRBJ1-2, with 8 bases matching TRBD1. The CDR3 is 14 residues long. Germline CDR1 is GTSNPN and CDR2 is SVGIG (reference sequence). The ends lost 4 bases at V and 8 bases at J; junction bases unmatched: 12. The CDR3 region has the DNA TGTGCCTGGACCACACATCAGGGGGCGGGAGGCTACACCTTC. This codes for CAWTTHQGAGGYTF.

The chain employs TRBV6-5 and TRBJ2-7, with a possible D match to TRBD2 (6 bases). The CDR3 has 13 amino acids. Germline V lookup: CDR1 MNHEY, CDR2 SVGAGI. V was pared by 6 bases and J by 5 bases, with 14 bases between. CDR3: CASSPGGGDEQYF. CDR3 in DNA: TGTGCCAGCAGCCCCGGGGGTGGGGACGAGCAGTACTTC.

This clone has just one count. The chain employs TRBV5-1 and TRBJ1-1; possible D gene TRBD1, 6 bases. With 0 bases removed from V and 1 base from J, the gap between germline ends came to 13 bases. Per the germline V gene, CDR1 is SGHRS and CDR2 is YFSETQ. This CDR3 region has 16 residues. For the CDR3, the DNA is TGCGCCAGCAGCTTGGATGGGGGCCTTGGGAACACTGAAGCTTTCTTT. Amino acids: CASSLDGGLGNTEAFF.

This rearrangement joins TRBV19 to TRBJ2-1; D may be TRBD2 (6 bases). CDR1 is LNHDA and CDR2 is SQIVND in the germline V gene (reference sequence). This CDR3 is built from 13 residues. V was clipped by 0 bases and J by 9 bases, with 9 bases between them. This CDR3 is CASSIEEGTEQFF. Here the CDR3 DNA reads TGTGCCAGTAGTATAGAGGAGGGAACTGAGCAGTTCTTC.

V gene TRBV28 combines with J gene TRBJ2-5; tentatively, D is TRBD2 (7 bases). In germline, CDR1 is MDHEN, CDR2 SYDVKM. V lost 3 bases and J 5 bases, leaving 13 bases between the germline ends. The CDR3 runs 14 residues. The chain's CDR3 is CASSFGGPAETQYF. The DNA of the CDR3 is TGTGCCAGCAGTTTCGGGGGGCCGGCGGAGACCCAGTACTTC.

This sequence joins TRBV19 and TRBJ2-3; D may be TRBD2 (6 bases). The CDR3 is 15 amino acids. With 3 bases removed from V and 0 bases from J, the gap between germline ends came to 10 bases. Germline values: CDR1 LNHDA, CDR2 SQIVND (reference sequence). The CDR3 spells CASSIMAGSTDTQYF. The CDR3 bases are TGTGCCAGTAGTATCATGGCGGGAAGCACAGATACGCAGTATTTT.

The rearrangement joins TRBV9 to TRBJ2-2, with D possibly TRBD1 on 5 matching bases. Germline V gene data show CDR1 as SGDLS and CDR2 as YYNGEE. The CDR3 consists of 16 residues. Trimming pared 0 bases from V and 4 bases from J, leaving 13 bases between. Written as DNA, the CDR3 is TGTGCCAGCAGCGTAGAAGGCAGGGTTGGCACCGGGGAGCTGTTTTTT. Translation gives CASSVEGRVGTGELFF.

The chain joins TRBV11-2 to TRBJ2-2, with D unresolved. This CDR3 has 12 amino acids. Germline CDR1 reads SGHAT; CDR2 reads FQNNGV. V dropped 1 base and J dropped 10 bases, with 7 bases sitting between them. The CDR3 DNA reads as TGTGCCAGCAGCTTAGGGCTTCCGGAGCTGTTTTTT. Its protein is CASSLGLPELFF. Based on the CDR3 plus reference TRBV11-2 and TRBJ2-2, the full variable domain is EAGVAQSPRYKIIEKRQSVAFWCNPISGHATLYWYQQILGQGPKLLIQFQNNGVVDDSQLPKDRFSAERLKGVDSTLKIQPAKLEDSAVYLCASSLGLPELFFGEGSRLTVL.

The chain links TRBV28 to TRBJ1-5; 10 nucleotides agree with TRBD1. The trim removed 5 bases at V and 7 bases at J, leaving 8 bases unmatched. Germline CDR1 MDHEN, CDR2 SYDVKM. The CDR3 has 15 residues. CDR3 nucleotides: TGTGCCAGCAGTGGAGGGGGGACAGGGGCCCAGCCCCAGCATTTT. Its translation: CASSGGGTGAQPQHF. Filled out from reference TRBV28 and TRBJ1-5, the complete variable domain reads DVKVTQSSRYLVKRTGEKVFLECVQDMDHENMFWYRQDPGLGLRLIYFSYDVKMKEKGDIPEGYSVSREKKERFSLILESASTNQTSMYLCASSGGGTGAQPQHFGDGTRLSIL.

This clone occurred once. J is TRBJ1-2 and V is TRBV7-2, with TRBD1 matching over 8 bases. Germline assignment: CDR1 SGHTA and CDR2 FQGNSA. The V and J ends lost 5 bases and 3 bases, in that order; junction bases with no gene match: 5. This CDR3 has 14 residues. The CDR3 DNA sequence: TGTGCCAGCAGCCCAGGGGGACAGGACTATGGCTACACCTTC. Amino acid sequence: CASSPGGQDYGYTF.

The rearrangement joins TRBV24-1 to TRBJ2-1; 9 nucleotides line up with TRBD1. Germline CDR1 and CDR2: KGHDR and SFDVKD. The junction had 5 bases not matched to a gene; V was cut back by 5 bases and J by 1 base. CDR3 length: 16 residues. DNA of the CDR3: TGTGCCACCAGTGTCCTCGGGACAGGGTCCTACAATGAGCAGTTCTTC. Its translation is CATSVLGTGSYNEQFF.

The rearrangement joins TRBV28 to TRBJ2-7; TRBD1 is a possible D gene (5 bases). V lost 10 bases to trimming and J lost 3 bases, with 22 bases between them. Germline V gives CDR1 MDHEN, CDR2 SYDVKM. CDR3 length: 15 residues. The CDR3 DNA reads TGTGCCACCACCAGCGACCCACTTACAGGCTACGAGCAGTACTTC. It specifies CATTSDPLTGYEQYF.